The sequence of this TCR beta chain was determined in a study of T-cell reconstitution after alpha-beta-depleted transplantation in children. Trimming pared 2 bases from V and 3 bases from J, leaving 14 bases between. The CDR3 runs 16 residues. TCRbeta library construction was performed incorporating unique molecular identifiers. TCRdb redid the calling of the PCR reads with MiXCR, one entry per CDR3 protein. Among a few hundred thousand distinct CDR3 sequences listed, roughly a quarter were seen once. This clonotype was seen a handful of times. This chain links TRBV12-3 or TRBV12-4 with TRBJ2-1, with D maybe TRBD1 (6 bases). The specimen was PBMCs, collected before TCRalphabeta/CD19-depleted stem cell transplant. The receptor was derived from a boy less than two years old with Wiskott-Aldrich syndrome, due to receive a stem cell transplant. CDR3 nucleotide sequence: TGTGCCAGCAGTTTATTTGCAGGGGCGGGCTACAATGAGCAGTTCTTC. Its protein is CASSLFAGAGYNEQFF.